The clone carrying this T cell receptor (beta chain) turned up a few times. The V end was cut by 5 bases, the J end by 8 bases, with 18 bases between. The CDR3 extends over 15 amino acids. In germline, CDR1 is SGHVS, CDR2 FNYEAQ. Use of 60 Vbeta and 13 Jbeta primers characterized the PCR. Profiling relied on immunoSEQ multiplex PCR, and the TCRdb table lists in-frame clones only, not all of them. The table has over 110,000 clones, under 90% seen once; the top ten hold about 2.3%. Despite likely unrecorded immune exposures, the donors were nominally healthy at the time of sampling. This entry is derived from a study of cytomegalovirus exposure and HLA in healthy donors.

This chain links TRBV7-6 with TRBJ1-4; maybe TRBD1 (6 bases). This sequence originates from a male donor in good health and CMV-seronegative. Sequencing was carried out using PBMCs. The CDR3 is CASSQLGRGREKLFF. The CDR3 DNA reads TGTGCCAGCAGCCAGCTGGGCAGGGGTCGAGAAAAACTGTTTTTT.